What follows describes a single T cell receptor (beta chain). Its antigen is not known. This sample was taken from a study of Ad26.COV2.S vaccination and SARS-CoV-2 variants. Study at large: Dosing was one shot or two shots 56 days apart.

Measured with immunoSEQ multiplex PCR; TCRdb has only the in-frame clones, and not every one. The sample lists roughly 420,000 clones, 80% to 90% occurring once. Germline V gives CDR1 SGHNT, CDR2 YENEEA. Trimming at V came to 6 bases and at J to 9 bases, leaving 14 bases not matched to a gene. This CDR3 contains 16 residues. Treatment described: 19 received Ad26.COV2.S at low or high dose, single or two shots; roughly 5 received placebo; per-sample allocation not given. Following the first vaccine or placebo injection, samples were taken on day 63. Adults aged 18-55 years in Boston included the donor. Study results and caveats: Vaccinees displayed broader spike-specific TCR repertoires than placebo recipients. Reportedly, after vaccination the spike-specific CD8+ and CD4+ T cell responses displayed substantial breadth.

This sequence joins TRBV11-3 and TRBJ2-1; 10 bases agree with TRBD2. Sequenced material: peripheral blood, taken in a trial of Ad26.COV2.S vaccine versus placebo. This sequence originates from a person between 18 and 65 years old who received the Ad26.COV2.S COVID-19 vaccine or a placebo. CDR3 DNA: TGTGCCAGCAGACCCGAGAGCGGGAGGGGAATAAGTGAGCAGTTCTTC. Its protein is CASRPESGRGISEQFF.